This passage covers 8 T cell receptor beta chains from one sample sequenced in a study of T cells and Merkel cell carcinoma outcomes. Repertoires were generated with immunoSEQ multiplex PCR, while TCRdb's copy carries only in-frame clones and drops some. Of 9,500 to 15,000 clones in the sample, roughly 96% are singletons; the top ten hold approximately 0.97%. Sample: tumor tissue from Merkel cell carcinoma. The receptors were sampled from a human donor with Merkel cell carcinoma.

The rearrangement uses TRBV28 and TRBJ1-5, with unresolved D. Germline values: CDR1 MDHEN, CDR2 SYDVKM. The V gene lost 8 bases and the J gene lost 0 bases, with 11 bases spanning the gap. The CDR3 has 14 amino acids. The CDR3 bases are TGTGCCAGCTGGGCAGGTTATAGCAATCAGCCCCAGCATTTT. This sequence encodes CASWAGYSNQPQHF.

V and J are TRBV18 and TRBJ2-7; TRBD1 is a possible D gene (6 bases). This CDR3 comprises 11 residues. Germline-derived CDR1 and CDR2 are KGHSH and LQKENI. V was shortened by 4 bases and J by 5 bases, with 6 bases between the two germline ends. The CDR3 here is CASSQGDEQYF. The CDR3 DNA reads TGTGCCAGCTCACAGGGGGACGAGCAGTACTTC.

CDR3 nucleotide sequence: TGTGCCATCACCACAAACTATGGCTACACCTTC. It yields the protein CAITTNYGYTF. The rearrangement uses TRBV10-3 and TRBJ1-2; D remains ambiguous. Trimming removed 7 bases from V and 2 bases from J, with 5 bases in between. The CDR3 is 11 residues long. CDR1 ENHRY and CDR2 SYGVKD come from the germline V gene.

The chain couples TRBV2 to TRBJ2-2; D is unresolved. Trimming took off 4 bases at V and 2 bases at J, with 8 bases between the two ends. Germline assignment: CDR1 SNHLY and CDR2 FYNNEI. This CDR3 contains 14 residues. The CDR3: CASSVLQNTGELFF. The CDR3, as DNA: TGTGCCAGCAGTGTGTTACAAAACACCGGGGAGCTGTTTTTT.

A single count supports this clone. This chain connects TRBV28 to TRBJ2-3, with 10 bases fitting TRBD1. V trimming: 5 bases; J trimming: 5 bases; junction bases outside the gene matches: 10. In germline, CDR1 is MDHEN, CDR2 SYDVKM. This CDR3 region has 16 residues. The CDR3 region has the DNA TGTGCCAGCAGTCCCTACGGGACAGGGGAAGTAGATACGCAGTATTTT. Encoded protein: CASSPYGTGEVDTQYF. Using reference TRBV28 and TRBJ2-3 for the parts outside the CDR3, the full variable domain is DVKVTQSSRYLVKRTGEKVFLECVQDMDHENMFWYRQDPGLGLRLIYFSYDVKMKEKGDIPEGYSVSREKKERFSLILESASTNQTSMYLCASSPYGTGEVDTQYFGPGTRLTVL.

This chain connects TRBV7-3 to TRBJ2-5; unclear D gene. This CDR3 has 13 amino acids. The germline gives CDR1 SGHTA, CDR2 FQGTGA. With 5 bases removed from V and 3 bases from J, the gap between germline ends came to 10 bases. The CDR3 DNA reads TGTGCCAGCAGCCCCTCAAGGGAAGAGACCCAGTACTTC. Encoded protein: CASSPSREETQYF.

The V and J genes are TRBV30 and TRBJ1-2; D remains ambiguous. Looked up from germline, CDR1 is GTSNPN and CDR2 is SVGIG (reference sequence). This CDR3 has 13 amino acids. V lost 2 bases, J lost 7 bases, and 14 bases lay in between. The CDR3 DNA sequence: TGTGCCTGGAGTCTTCAAATCAGCCTTGGCTACACCTTC. Its translation is CAWSLQISLGYTF. Together with reference TRBV30 and TRBJ1-2, the CDR3 gives the full variable domain: SQTIHQWPATLVQPVGSPLSLECTVEGTSNPNLYWYRQAAGRGLQLLFYSVGIGQISSEVPQNLSASRPQDRQFILSSKKLLLSDSGFYLCAWSLQISLGYTFGSGTRLTVV.

V usage is TRBV9 and J usage is TRBJ1-4; D possibly corresponds to TRBD1 (5 bases). V lost 0 bases, J lost 4 bases, and 13 bases lay in between. The CDR3 has 16 residues. Germline V gene lookup returns CDR1 SGDLS and CDR2 YYNGEE. The CDR3 nucleotides read TGTGCCAGCAGCGTAGCTGAAGGGGCTCTTAATGAAAAACTGTTTTTT. Protein sequence: CASSVAEGALNEKLFF.